This TCR beta chain originates from a study of blood T cell repertoires in COVID-19. Study overall: Acute and convalescent COVID-19 samples came from the United States, Italy and Spain. Nucleic acid was either cDNA or gDNA, and it came from T cells, B-cell-depleted T cells, or PBMCs.

Using immunoSEQ multiplex PCR, the repertoire was profiled, and TCRdb retains in-frame clones only, with some absent. Of around 450,000 clones in the sample, around 88% are singletons; the top ten hold approximately 4.5%. The germline V gene has CDR1 SGHRS and CDR2 YFSETQ. The CDR3 is 16 residues long. V trimming: 4 bases; J trimming: 0 bases; junction bases outside the gene matches: 5. This TCR was recovered from a woman aged 25 to 39 with acute or convalescent COVID-19. This rearrangement joins TRBV5-1 to TRBJ1-3, with 9 positions matching TRBD1. Sequencing was performed on peripheral blood. CDR3 in amino acids: CASSRTGVTSGNTIYF. The CDR3 DNA is TGCGCCAGCAGCCGGACAGGGGTGACCTCTGGAAACACCATATATTTT.